The clone carrying this TCR beta chain is a singleton in its sample. Per the study methods: Estimation of nucleated cell counts relied on the amplification of reference gene primers. The data were produced by immunoSEQ multiplex PCR, yet TCRdb's version contains in-frame clones alone and is incomplete. That table is the source of V, J and clone size, and D and trimming were worked out from the DNA. Among some 210,000 clones, about 91% were seen once, and the ten largest hold 1% to 1.5%. The data were taken from a study of blood T cell repertoires in COVID-19. Turning to the study itself: Acute-phase and convalescent COVID-19 samples originated in the United States, Italy and Spain. Sample material is recorded as cDNA or gDNA derived from T cells, B-cell-depleted T cells, or PBMCs.

Germline V gene sequence: CDR1 SGDLS, CDR2 YYNGEE. V lost 4 bases, J lost 2 bases, and 14 bases lay in between. There are 15 residues in the CDR3. The sample taken for sequencing was peripheral blood. The chain couples TRBV9 to TRBJ2-3; D is undetermined. This clonotype was obtained from a man between 25 and 39 years old with acute or convalescent COVID-19. CDR3 protein: CASSPKIPHTDTQYF. The CDR3 DNA reads TGTGCCAGCAGCCCGAAAATCCCACACACAGATACGCAGTATTTT.